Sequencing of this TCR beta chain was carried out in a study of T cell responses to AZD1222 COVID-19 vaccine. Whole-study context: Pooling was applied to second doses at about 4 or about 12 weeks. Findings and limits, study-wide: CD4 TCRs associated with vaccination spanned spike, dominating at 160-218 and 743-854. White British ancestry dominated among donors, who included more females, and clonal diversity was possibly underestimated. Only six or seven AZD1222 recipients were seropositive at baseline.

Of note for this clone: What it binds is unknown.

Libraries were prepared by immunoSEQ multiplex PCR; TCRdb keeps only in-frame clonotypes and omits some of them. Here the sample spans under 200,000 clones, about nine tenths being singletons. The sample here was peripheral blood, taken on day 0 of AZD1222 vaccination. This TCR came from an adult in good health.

As DNA, the CDR3 is TGTGCCAGCAGCTTGGCCCCTCGGCAAGACACTGAAGCTTTCTTT. Residues: CASSLAPRQDTEAFF. The chain employs TRBV5-4 and TRBJ1-1; D is undetermined. V was trimmed by 0 bases and J by 3 bases, leaving 12 bases between them. From germline, CDR1 is SGHNT and CDR2 YYREEE (reference sequence). CDR3 length: 15 amino acids.